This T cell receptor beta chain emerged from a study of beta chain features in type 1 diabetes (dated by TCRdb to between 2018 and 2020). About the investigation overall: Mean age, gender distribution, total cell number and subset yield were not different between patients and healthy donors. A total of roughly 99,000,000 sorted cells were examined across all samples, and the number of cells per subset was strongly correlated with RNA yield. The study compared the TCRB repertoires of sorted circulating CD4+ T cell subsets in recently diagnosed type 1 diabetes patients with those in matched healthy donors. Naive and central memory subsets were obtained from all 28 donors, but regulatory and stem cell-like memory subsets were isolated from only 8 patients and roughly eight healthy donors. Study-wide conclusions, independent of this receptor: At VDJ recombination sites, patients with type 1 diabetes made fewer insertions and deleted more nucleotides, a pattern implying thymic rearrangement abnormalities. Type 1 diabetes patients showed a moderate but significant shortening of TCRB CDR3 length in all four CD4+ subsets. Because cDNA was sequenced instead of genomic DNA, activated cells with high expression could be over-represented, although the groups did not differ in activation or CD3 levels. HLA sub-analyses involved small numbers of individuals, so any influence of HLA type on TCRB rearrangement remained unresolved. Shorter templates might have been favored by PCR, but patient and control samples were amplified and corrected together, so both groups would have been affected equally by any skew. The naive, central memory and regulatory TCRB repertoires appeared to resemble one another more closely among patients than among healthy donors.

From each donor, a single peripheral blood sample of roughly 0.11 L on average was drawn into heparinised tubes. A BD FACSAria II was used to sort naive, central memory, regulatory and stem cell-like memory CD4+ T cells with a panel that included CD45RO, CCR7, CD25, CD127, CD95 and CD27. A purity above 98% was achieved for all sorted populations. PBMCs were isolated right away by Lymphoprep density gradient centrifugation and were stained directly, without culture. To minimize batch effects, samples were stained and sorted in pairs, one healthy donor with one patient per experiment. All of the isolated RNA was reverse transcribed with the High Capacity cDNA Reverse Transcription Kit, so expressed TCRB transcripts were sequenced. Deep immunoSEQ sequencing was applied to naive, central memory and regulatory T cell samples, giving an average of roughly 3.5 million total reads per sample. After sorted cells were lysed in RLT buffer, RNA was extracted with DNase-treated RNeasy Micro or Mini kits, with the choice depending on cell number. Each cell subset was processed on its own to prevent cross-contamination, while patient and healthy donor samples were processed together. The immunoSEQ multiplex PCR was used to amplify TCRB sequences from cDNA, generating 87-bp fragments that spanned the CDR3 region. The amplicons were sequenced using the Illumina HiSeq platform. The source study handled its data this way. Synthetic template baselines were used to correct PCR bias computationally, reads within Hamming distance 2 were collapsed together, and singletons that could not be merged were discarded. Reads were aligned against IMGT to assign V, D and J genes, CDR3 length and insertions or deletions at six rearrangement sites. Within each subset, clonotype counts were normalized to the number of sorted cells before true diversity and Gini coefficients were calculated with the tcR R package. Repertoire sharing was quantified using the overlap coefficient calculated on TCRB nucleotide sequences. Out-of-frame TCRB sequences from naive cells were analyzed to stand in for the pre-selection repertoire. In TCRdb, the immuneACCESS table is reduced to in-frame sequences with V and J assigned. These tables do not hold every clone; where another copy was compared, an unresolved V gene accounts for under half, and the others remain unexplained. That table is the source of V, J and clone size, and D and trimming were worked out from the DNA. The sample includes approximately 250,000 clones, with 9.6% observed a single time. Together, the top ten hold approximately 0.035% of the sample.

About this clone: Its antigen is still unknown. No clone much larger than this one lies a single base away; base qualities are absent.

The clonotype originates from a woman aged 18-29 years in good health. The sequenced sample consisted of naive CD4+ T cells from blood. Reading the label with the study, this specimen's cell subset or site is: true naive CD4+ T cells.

This receptor carries the CDR3 CASSFGGQSETQYF. The DNA sequence is as follows: TGTGCCAGCAGCTTCGGGGGGCAGAGCGAGACCCAGTACTTC. The V gene is TRBV5-5 and the J gene is TRBJ2-5; matching of 7 bases hints at TRBD2 as the D gene. CDR1 and CDR2 are read off the germline V gene (reference sequence) as SGHKS and YYEKEE. Cut back by 2 bases and 5 bases, the V and J ends lie 13 bases apart. The CDR3 holds 14 amino acids from the cysteine to the phenylalanine. Only the CDR3 portion is preserved as DNA: 42 bases, with reading frame beginning at the first base.